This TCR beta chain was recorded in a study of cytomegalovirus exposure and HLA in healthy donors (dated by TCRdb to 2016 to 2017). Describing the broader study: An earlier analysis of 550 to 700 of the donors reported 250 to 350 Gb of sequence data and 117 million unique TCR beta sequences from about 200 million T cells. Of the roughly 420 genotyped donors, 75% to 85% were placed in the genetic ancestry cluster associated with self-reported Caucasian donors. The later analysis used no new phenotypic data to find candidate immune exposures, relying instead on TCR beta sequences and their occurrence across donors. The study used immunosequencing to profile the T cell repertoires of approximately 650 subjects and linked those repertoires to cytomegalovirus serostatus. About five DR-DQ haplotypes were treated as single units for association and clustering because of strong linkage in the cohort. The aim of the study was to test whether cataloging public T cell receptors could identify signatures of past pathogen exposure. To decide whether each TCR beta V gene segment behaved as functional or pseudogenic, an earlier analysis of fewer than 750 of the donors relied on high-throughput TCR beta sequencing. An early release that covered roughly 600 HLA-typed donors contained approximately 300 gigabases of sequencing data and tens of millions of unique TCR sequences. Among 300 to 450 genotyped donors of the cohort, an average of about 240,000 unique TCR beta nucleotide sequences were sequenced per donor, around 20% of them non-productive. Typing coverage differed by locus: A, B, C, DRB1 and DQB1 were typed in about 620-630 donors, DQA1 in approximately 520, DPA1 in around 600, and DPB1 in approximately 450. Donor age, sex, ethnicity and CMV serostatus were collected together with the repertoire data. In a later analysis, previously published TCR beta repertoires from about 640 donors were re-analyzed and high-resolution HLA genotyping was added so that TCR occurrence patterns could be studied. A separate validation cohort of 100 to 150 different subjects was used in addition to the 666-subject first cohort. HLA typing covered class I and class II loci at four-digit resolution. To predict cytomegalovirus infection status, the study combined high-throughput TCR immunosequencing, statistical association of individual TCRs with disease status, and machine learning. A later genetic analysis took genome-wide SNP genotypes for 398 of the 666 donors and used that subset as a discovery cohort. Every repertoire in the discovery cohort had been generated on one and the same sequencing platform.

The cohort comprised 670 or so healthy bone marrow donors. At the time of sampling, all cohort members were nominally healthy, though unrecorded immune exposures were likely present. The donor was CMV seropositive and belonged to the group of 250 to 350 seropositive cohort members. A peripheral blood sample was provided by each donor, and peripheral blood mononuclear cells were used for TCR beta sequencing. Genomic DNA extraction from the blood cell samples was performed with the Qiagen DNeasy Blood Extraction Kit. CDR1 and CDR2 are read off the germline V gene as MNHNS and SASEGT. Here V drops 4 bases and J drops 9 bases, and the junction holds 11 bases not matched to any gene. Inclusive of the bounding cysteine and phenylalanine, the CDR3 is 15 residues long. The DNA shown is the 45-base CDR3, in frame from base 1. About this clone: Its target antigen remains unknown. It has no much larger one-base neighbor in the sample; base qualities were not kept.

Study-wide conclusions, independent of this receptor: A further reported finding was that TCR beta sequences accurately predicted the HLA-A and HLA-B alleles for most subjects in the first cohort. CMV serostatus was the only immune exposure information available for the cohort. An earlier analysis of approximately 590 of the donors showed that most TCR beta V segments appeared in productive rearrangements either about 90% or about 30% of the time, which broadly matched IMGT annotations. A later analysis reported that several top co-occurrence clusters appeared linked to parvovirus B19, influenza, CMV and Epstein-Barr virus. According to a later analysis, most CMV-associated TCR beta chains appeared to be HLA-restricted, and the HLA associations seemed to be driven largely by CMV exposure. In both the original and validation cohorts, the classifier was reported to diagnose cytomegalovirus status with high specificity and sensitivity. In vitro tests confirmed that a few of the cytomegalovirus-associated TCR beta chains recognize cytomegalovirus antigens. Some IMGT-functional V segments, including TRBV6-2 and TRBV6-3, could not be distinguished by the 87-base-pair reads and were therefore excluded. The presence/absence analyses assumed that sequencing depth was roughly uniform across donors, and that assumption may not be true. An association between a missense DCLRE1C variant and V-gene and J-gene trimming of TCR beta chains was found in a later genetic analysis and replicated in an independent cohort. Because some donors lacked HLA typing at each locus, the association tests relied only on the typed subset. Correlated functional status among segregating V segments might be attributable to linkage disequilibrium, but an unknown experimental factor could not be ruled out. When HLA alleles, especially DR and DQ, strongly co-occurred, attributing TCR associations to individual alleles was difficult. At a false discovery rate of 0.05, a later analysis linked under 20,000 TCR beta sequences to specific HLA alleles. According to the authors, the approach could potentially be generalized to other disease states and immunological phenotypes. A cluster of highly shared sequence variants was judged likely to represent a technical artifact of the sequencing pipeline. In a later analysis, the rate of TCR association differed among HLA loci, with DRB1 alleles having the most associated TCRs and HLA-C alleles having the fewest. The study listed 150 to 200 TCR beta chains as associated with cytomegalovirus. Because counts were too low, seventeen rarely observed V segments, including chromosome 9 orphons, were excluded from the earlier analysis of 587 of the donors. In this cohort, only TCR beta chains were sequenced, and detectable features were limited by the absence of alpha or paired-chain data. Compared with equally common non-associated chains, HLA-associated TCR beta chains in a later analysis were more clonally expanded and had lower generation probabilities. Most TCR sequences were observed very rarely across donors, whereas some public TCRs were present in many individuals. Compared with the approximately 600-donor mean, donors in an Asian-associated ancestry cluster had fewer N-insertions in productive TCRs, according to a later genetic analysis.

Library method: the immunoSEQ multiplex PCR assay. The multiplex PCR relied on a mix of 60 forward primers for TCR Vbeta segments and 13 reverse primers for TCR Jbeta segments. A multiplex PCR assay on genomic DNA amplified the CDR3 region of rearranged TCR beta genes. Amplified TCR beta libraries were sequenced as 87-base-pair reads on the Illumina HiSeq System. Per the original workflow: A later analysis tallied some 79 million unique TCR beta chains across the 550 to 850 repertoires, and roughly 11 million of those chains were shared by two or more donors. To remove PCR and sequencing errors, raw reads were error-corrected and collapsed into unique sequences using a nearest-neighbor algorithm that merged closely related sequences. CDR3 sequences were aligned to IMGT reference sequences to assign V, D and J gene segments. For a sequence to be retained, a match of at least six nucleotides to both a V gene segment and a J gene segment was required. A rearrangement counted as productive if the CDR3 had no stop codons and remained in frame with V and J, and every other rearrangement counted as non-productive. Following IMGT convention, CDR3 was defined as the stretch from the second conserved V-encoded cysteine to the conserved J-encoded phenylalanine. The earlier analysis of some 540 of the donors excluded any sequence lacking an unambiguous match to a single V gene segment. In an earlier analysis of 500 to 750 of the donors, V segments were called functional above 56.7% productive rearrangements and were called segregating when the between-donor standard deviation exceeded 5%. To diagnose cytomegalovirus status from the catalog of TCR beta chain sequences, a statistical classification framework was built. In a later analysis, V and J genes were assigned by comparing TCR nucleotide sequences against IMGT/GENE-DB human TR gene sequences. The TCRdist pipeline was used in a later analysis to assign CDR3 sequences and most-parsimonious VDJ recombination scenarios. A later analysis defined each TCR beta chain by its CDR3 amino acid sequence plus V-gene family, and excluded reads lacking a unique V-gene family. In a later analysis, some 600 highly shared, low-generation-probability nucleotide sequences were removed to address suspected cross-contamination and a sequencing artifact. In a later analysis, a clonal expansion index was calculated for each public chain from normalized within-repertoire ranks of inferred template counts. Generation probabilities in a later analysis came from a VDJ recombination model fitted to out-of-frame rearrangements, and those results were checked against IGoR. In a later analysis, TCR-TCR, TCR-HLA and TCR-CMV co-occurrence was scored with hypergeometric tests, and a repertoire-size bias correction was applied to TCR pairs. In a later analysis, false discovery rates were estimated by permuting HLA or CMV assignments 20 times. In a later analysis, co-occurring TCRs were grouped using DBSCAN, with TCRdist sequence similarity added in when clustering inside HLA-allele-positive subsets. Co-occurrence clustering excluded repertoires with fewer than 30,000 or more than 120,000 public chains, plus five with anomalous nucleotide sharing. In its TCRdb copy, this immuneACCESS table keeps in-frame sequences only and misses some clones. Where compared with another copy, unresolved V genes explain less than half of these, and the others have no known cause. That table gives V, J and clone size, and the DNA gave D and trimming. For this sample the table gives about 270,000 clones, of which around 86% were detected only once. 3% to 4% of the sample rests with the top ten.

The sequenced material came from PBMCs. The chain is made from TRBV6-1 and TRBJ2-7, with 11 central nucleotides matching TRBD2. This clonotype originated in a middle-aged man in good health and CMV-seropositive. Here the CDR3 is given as CASSGTSGYSLGQYF. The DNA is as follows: TGTGCCAGCAGTGGGACTAGCGGGTACTCCTTAGGGCAGTACTTC.